What follows are 5 T cell receptor beta chains derived from one specimen sequenced in a study of human T cells and chemical hapten exposure. Time point defined: patch test 1, 2 weeks after DPC sensitization. The treatment is: therapeutic diphenylcyclopropenone sensitization with weekly scalp DPC. Unfractionated whole blood yielded the extracted total RNA. TCRdb used MiXCR to reprocess the RACE reads, holding one entry per CDR3 protein. The sample records roughly 50,000 distinct CDR3 sequences, 9.5% to 11% being singletons. The sample consisted of whole blood, taken in connection with sensitization to the hapten diphenylcyclopropenone (DPC). The receptors were gathered from a woman aged 40 to 50 with alopecia areata. Some clones in this sample may be carry-over from other donors' samples.

This clonotype has a handful of counts. The chain joins TRBV6-5 to TRBJ1-4; D is unclear. V dropped 2 bases and J dropped 4 bases, with 8 bases sitting between them. The V gene's germline CDR1 is MNHEY and CDR2 SVGAGI. The CDR3 runs 14 residues. The DNA for the CDR3 is TGTGCCAGCAGTTACGGGCGGATTAATGAAAAACTGTTTTTT. Its translation is CASSYGRINEKLFF.

The chain is built from TRBV7-2 and TRBJ1-5; 7 bases are shared with TRBD1. The CDR3 has 14 amino acids. V trimming: 5 bases; J trimming: 7 bases; junction bases outside the gene matches: 8. Germline V gene sequence: CDR1 SGHTA, CDR2 FQGNSA. The CDR3 sequence is CASSGRTGGQPQHF. The CDR3 DNA is TGTGCCAGCAGCGGCCGGACAGGCGGACAGCCCCAGCATTTT.

The sample holds a few counts of this clonotype. The genes are TRBV5-4 and TRBJ2-3; 14 bases are shared with TRBD2. Germline loops: CDR1 SGHNT, CDR2 YYREEE (reference sequence). V shed 4 bases, J shed 3 bases, and the junction held 7 bases outside the gene matches. The CDR3 loop spans 17 amino acids. CDR3 in amino acids: CASSTGTSGSITDTQYF. CDR3 in DNA: TGTGCCAGCAGCACCGGGACTAGCGGGAGTATTACAGATACGCAGTATTTT.

This clonotype was seen many times. V usage is TRBV6-1 and J usage is TRBJ2-1; TRBD2 aligns across 10 bases. Per germline, CDR1 MNHNS and CDR2 SASEGT. This CDR3 contains 15 residues. V trimming: 6 bases; J trimming: 8 bases; junction bases outside the gene matches: 10. The CDR3 DNA reads as TGTGCCAGCAGCGACCGGTTAGCGGGAGGCTATGAGCAGTTCTTC. Translated: CASSDRLAGGYEQFF.

V usage is TRBV28 and J usage is TRBJ2-6; no reliable D call. The CDR3 sequence is 15 residues long. V was cut by 6 bases and J by 1 base, with 10 bases left in between. Germline values: CDR1 MDHEN, CDR2 SYDVKM. CDR3 in DNA: TGTGCCAGCAGCTTAGGGCAGTCTGGGGCCAACGTCCTGACTTTC. This encodes CASSLGQSGANVLTF.